This is a list of T cell receptor beta chains from one sample in a study of blood T cell repertoires in COVID-19. Here immunoSEQ multiplex PCR was the method, and the copy in TCRdb shows in-frame clones only, minus some. The sample has more than 95,000 clones, around 83% seen once. The sample consisted of peripheral blood. The receptors derive from a woman older than 75 with acute or convalescent COVID-19. CDR3s include the opening cysteine and the closing phenylalanine or tryptophan. A D gene is named only where the DNA matches it firmly. The listing skips clone size in some rows; elsewhere it reads once, few, many or a size class.

>TRBJ1-1|few|-|TRBV11-2
CASSLFPGAENTEAFF
TGTGCCAGCAGCTTATTTCCAGGGGCCGAGAACACTGAAGCTTTCTTT
>TRBJ1-1|few|-|TRBV15
CATILRQRTRGNTEAFF
TGTGCCACCATATTGAGGCAACGAACCAGGGGCAACACTGAAGCTTTCTTT
>TRBJ2-3|-|-|TRBV6-5
CASRGARLDTQYF
TGTGCCAGCCGGGGGGCGCGGTTGGATACGCAGTATTTT
>TRBJ2-4|-|-|TRBV5-8
CATSIRSKNIQYF
TGTGCCACCTCTATAAGATCCAAAAACATTCAGTACTTC
>TRBJ2-2|-|-|TRBV5-1
CASSPISGAGELFF
TGCGCCAGCAGCCCGATTAGCGGAGCCGGGGAGCTGTTTTTT
>TRBJ1-5|once|-|TRBV28
CASSPRAGANQPQHF
TGTGCCAGCAGCCCGCGCGCAGGGGCCAATCAGCCCCAGCATTTT
>TRBJ1-2|-|-|TRBV28
CAEGSNYGYTF
TGTGCGGAGGGGAGCAACTATGGCTACACCTTC
>TRBJ2-5|few|-|TRBV6-5
CASSSWGRGTQYF
TGTGCCAGCAGTTCTTGGGGCAGGGGGACCCAGTACTTC
>TRBJ2-2|-|-|TRBV3-1/TRBV3-2
CASSQGFGGELFF
TGTGCCAGCAGCCAAGGTTTCGGCGGGGAGCTGTTTTTT
>TRBJ2-3|once|-|TRBV18
CASSPRRVGTDTQYF
TGTGCCAGCTCACCGCGGAGGGTGGGCACAGATACGCAGTATTTT
>TRBJ2-7|-|TRBD2|TRBV13
CASSSGLAIYEQYF
TGTGCCAGCAGCTCGGGACTAGCGATCTACGAGCAGTACTTC
>TRBJ1-1|-|TRBD1|TRBV3-1/TRBV3-2
CASSQQGTEAFF
TGTGCCAGCAGTCAACAGGGGACTGAAGCTTTCTTT
>TRBJ2-5|-|TRBD1|TRBV5-1
CASSLGTGSGQETQYF
TGCGCCAGCAGCTTGGGGACAGGGAGCGGTCAAGAGACCCAGTACTTC
>TRBJ1-2|-|-|TRBV7-6
CASSPGEGGGYTF
TGTGCCAGCAGCCCTGGGGAGGGGGGAGGCTACACCTTC
>TRBJ2-7|-|TRBD2|TRBV5-1
CASSLEVAGRYEQYF
TGCGCCAGCAGCTTGGAGGTAGCGGGGCGCTACGAGCAGTACTTC
>TRBJ1-5|-|TRBD1|TRBV24-1
CATSDAGGKNQPQHF
TGTGCCACCAGTGACGCAGGGGGGAAGAATCAGCCCCAGCATTTT
>TRBJ1-2|-|TRBD1|TRBV5-1
CASSPNGQAIYGYTF
TGCGCCAGCAGCCCCAACGGACAGGCGATCTATGGCTACACCTTC
>TRBJ2-5|once|TRBD2|TRBV5-4
CASSPGGTSETQYF
TGTGCCAGCAGTCCGGGGGGGACTTCAGAGACCCAGTACTTC
>TRBJ1-5|-|-|TRBV19
CASSIDLNRVGNQPQHF
TGTGCCAGTAGTATAGATCTAAACAGGGTCGGGAATCAGCCCCAGCATTTT
>TRBJ2-1|-|TRBD2|TRBV10-3
CAISPGTSDYNEQFF
TGTGCCATCAGTCCCGGGACTAGCGACTACAATGAGCAGTTCTTC
>TRBJ2-2|once|TRBD1|TRBV28
CASRPTGGTGELFF
TGTGCCAGCAGGCCGACAGGGGGCACCGGGGAGCTGTTTTTT
>TRBJ2-6|-|-|TRBV10-3
CAISEGQSGANVLTF
TGTGCCATCAGTGAGGGACAGTCTGGGGCCAACGTCCTGACTTTC
>TRBJ1-1|-|-|TRBV29-1
CSGRPPGTEAFF
TGCAGCGGAAGACCACCGGGAACTGAAGCTTTCTTT
>TRBJ2-7|-|-|TRBV21-1
CASSPTSGRAGAGEQYF
TGTGCCAGCAGTCCGACTAGCGGGAGGGCCGGGGCAGGCGAGCAGTACTTC
>TRBJ2-1|once|-|TRBV27
CASSLTGYNEQFF
TGTGCCAGCAGTTTAACGGGATACAATGAGCAGTTCTTC
>TRBJ2-1|-|TRBD2|TRBV18
CASSELAGSYNEQFF
TGTGCCAGCTCAGAACTAGCGGGAAGCTACAATGAGCAGTTCTTC
>TRBJ2-1|-|-|TRBV7-2
CASSLTRGEQFF
TGTGCCAGCAGCTTGACTAGAGGCGAGCAGTTCTTC
>TRBJ2-5|once|TRBD2|TRBV20-1
CSASPPGLGGETQYF
TGCAGTGCTAGTCCACCGGGACTAGGAGGAGAGACCCAGTACTTC
>TRBJ1-6|-|-|TRBV13
CASSTRQNSPLHF
TGTGCCAGCAGCACCAGACAGAATTCACCCCTCCACTTT
>TRBJ1-2|-|-|TRBV12-3/TRBV12-4
CASSPESGGYTF
TGTGCCAGCAGTCCGGAGTCGGGGGGCTACACCTTC
>TRBJ2-5|-|TRBD2|TRBV12-3/TRBV12-4
CASRLAGQETQYF
TGTGCCAGCAGACTAGCGGGACAAGAGACCCAGTACTTC
>TRBJ2-3|-|-|TRBV5-1
CASSLAGVVTDTQYF
TGCGCCAGCAGCTTGGCGGGGGTAGTTACAGATACGCAGTATTTT
>TRBJ1-3|-|-|TRBV3-1/TRBV3-2
CASSQIYGGNTIYF
TGTGCCAGCAGCCAAATCTACGGTGGAAACACCATATATTTT
>TRBJ2-4|-|TRBD2|TRBV14
CASSPSGIGNIQYF
TGTGCCAGCAGCCCCAGCGGGATAGGGAACATTCAGTACTTC
>TRBJ1-5|-|-|TRBV7-2
CASGLRRNQPQHF
TGTGCCAGCGGACTGCGTAGAAATCAGCCCCAGCATTTT
>TRBJ1-2|-|-|TRBV19
CASSIGPGPEYGYTF
TGTGCCAGTAGTATTGGGCCCGGCCCAGAATATGGCTACACCTTC
>TRBJ2-1|-|TRBD2|TRBV24-1
CATSDTPAGDDNEQFF
TGTGCCACCAGTGATACCCCAGCGGGAGACGACAATGAGCAGTTCTTC
>TRBJ2-2|many|-|TRBV28
CASRPLSEWNTGELFF
TGTGCCAGCAGGCCTCTTAGCGAGTGGAATACCGGGGAGCTGTTTTTT
>TRBJ2-1|-|-|TRBV28
CASSSEGAVQFF
TGTGCCAGCAGTTCAGAAGGCGCGGTGCAGTTCTTC
>TRBJ2-2|-|-|TRBV11-2
CASSLQENTGELFF
TGTGCCAGCAGCTTACAGGAGAACACCGGGGAGCTGTTTTTT
>TRBJ2-1|-|-|TRBV15
CATSRDDRTYNEQFF
TGTGCCACCAGCAGAGATGACAGAACCTACAATGAGCAGTTCTTC
>TRBJ1-2|-|TRBD1|TRBV6-5
CASRAPGGTGYTF
TGTGCCAGCAGGGCCCCAGGGGGGACTGGCTACACCTTC
>TRBJ2-7|few|TRBD2|TRBV18
CASSPPNLAGGVEQYF
TGTGCCAGCTCACCACCGAACCTAGCGGGGGGGGTTGAGCAGTACTTC
>TRBJ2-6|-|-|TRBV28
CASNRLGASGANVLTF
TGTGCCAGTAACAGGCTGGGGGCGTCCGGGGCCAACGTCCTGACTTTC
>TRBJ1-1|-|TRBD1|TRBV10-3
CAIGQGGTEAFF
TGTGCCATCGGACAGGGGGGAACTGAAGCTTTCTTT
>TRBJ2-6|-|-|TRBV19
CASSIEGNTGANVLTF
TGTGCCAGTAGTATCGAGGGAAACACTGGGGCCAACGTCCTGACTTTC
>TRBJ1-1|-|-|TRBV11-3
CASSLVGGYTEAFF
TGTGCCAGCAGCTTAGTCGGGGGGTACACTGAAGCTTTCTTT
>TRBJ2-3|-|TRBD2|TRBV5-1
CASSRTSGTKADTQYF
TGCGCCAGCTCCCGCACTAGCGGGACAAAAGCAGATACGCAGTATTTT
>TRBJ2-3|-|-|TRBV30
CAWSSRNFGTDTQYF
TGTGCCTGGAGTAGCAGGAACTTTGGCACAGATACGCAGTATTTT
>TRBJ1-3|once|TRBD1|TRBV28
CASSLRGQGGSGNTIYF
TGTGCCAGCAGTTTGAGGGGACAGGGGGGCTCTGGAAACACCATATATTTT
>TRBJ2-1|-|TRBD2|TRBV11-3
CASSPNYQPGLGAYNEQFF
TGTGCCAGCAGCCCCAACTACCAACCGGGACTAGGGGCCTACAATGAGCAGTTCTTC
>TRBJ2-1|-|TRBD2|TRBV7-9
CASSSRLAGDRDEQFF
TGTGCCAGCAGCTCCCGACTAGCGGGAGATAGGGATGAGCAGTTCTTC